Included here is one T cell receptor (beta chain) sequence, with context. This sample is part of a study of blood T cell repertoires in COVID-19. Study at large: Sources were T cells, B-cell-depleted T cells, or PBMCs; the material itself was cDNA or gDNA.

Patients of the Seattle cohort, enrolled during active infection, were followed longitudinally. TCRdb's table, derived via immunoSEQ multiplex PCR, lists solely in-frame clones and lacks some. This sample yields about 180,000 clones, of which around 80% are seen a single time; approximately 10% belongs to the top ten. The junction had 9 bases not matched to a gene; V was cut back by 4 bases and J by 5 bases. CDR1 is LGHDT and CDR2 is YNNKEL in the germline V gene (reference sequence). This CDR3 region has 15 residues. The chain uses TRBV3-1 (or the pseudogene TRBV3-2) and TRBJ2-5; 8 bases are a match to TRBD1. The clonotype comes from a woman older than 75 with COVID-19, enrolled during active disease. The sequencing input was peripheral blood. In DNA, the CDR3 is TGTGCCAGCAGCCCCGATGGACAGGGCACGGAGACCCAGTACTTC. It translates to CASSPDGQGTETQYF.